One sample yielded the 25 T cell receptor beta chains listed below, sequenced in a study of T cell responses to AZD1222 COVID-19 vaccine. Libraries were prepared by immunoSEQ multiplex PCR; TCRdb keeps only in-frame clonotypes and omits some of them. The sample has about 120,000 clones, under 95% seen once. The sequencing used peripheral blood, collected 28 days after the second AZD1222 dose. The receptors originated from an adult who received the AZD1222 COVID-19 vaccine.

As DNA, the CDR3 is TGTGCCAGCAGCCAAGATGTTTGGGGGAACTATGGCTACACCTTC. Translated, it gives CASSQDVWGNYGYTF. The rearrangement links TRBV14 to TRBJ1-2; weak D call: TRBD1 (5 bases). Trimming pared 0 bases from V and 2 bases from J, leaving 10 bases between. Germline CDR1 SGHDN, CDR2 FVKESK. This CDR3 comprises 15 residues.

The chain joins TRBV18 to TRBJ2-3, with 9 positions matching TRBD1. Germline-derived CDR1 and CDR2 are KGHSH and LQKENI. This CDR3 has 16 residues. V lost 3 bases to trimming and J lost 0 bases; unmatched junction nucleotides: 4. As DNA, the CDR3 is TGTGCCAGCTCACCCGCCGGGACAGGGAGCACAGATACGCAGTATTTT. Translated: CASSPAGTGSTDTQYF. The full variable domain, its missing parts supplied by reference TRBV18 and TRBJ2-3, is NAGVMQNPRHLVRRRGQEARLRCSPMKGHSHVYWYRQLPEEGLKFMVYLQKENIIDESGMPKERFSAEFPKEGPSILRIQQVVRGDSAAYFCASSPAGTGSTDTQYFGPGTRLTVL.

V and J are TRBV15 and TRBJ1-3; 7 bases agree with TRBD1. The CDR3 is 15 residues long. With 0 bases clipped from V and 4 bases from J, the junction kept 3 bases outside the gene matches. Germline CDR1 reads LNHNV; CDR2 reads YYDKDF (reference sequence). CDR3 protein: CATSRDPGQGNTIYF. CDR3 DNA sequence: TGTGCCACCAGCAGAGATCCGGGACAGGGAAACACCATATATTTT.

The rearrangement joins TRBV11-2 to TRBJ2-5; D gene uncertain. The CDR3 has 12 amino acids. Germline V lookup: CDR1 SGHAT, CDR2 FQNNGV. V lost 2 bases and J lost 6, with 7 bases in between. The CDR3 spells CASSLSVQTQYF. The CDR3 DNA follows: TGTGCCAGCAGCTTATCCGTGCAGACCCAGTACTTC.

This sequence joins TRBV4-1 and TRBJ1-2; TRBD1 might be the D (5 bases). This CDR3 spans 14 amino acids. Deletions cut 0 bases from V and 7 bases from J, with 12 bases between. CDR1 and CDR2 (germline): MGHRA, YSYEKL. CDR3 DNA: TGCGCCAGCAGCCAAGAATTGGGGCGGTTTGGCTACACCTTC. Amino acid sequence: CASSQELGRFGYTF.

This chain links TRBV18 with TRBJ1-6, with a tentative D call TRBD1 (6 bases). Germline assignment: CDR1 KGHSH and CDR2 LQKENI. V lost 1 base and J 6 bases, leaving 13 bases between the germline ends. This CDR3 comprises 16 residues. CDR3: CASSPLGRGSNSPLHF. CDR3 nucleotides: TGTGCCAGCTCACCACTGGGTAGGGGGAGTAATTCACCCCTCCACTTT.

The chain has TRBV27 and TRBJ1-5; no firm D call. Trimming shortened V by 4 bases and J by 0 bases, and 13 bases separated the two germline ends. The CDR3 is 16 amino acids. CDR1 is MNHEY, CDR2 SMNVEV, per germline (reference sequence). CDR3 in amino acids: CASSSISEISNQPQHF. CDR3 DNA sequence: TGTGCCAGCAGTTCTATCTCGGAAATTAGCAATCAGCCCCAGCATTTT.

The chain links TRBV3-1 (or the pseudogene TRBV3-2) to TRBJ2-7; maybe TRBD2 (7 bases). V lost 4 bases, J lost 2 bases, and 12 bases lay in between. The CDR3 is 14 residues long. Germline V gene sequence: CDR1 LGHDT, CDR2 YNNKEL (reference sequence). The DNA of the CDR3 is TGTGCCAGCAGCCGGGAGGGGGGGGCCTACGAGCAGTACTTC. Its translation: CASSREGGAYEQYF.

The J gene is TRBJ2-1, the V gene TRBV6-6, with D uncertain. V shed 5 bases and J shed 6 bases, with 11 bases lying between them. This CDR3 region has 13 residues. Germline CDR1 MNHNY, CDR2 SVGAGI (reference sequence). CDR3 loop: CASSPDIPNEQFF. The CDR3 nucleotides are TGTGCCAGCAGTCCCGACATCCCCAATGAGCAGTTCTTC.

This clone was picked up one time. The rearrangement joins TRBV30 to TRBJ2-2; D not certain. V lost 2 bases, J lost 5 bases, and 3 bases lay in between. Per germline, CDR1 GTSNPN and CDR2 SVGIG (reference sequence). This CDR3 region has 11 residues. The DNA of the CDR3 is TGTGCCTGGAGTTTTACCGGGGAGCTGTTTTTT. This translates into CAWSFTGELFF.

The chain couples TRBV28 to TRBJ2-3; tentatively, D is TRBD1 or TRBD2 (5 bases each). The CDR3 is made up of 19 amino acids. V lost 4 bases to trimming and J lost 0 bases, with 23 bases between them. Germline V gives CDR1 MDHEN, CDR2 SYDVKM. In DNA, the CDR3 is TGTGCCAGCAGTTCGCGGTTCCGGGACGGCCGCTCAAGCACAGATACGCAGTATTTT. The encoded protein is CASSSRFRDGRSSTDTQYF.

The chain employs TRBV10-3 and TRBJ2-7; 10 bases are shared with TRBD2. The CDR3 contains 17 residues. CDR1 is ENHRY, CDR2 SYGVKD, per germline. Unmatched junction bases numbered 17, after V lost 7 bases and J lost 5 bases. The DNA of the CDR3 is TGTGCCATCAAGACTCCAGCGGGAGGGCCTACCACCAACGAGCAGTACTTC. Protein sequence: CAIKTPAGGPTTNEQYF.

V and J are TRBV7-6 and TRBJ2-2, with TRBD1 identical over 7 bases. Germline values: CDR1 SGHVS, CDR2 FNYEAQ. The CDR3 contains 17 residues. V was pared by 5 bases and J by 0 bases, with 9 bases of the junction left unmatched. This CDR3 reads CASSLRPGGANTGELFF. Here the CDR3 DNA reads TGTGCCAGCAGCCTCAGACCAGGGGGTGCGAACACCGGGGAGCTGTTTTTT.

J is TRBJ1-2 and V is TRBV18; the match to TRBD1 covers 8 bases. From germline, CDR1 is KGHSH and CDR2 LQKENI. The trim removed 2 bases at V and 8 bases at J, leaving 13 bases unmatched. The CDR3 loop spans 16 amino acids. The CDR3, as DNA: TGTGCCAGCTCACCAGGGGCAGGGGGCTCGGTTTCGGGCTACACCTTC. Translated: CASSPGAGGSVSGYTF.

The CDR3 DNA follows: TGTGCCATACGGACTAGCGCTAATAACGAGCAGTACTTC. Translated, it gives CAIRTSANNEQYF. The V gene is TRBV10-3, the J gene TRBJ2-7; 9 bases agree with TRBD2. The trim removed 9 bases at V and 5 bases at J, leaving 8 bases unmatched. CDR1 is ENHRY, CDR2 SYGVKD, per germline. CDR3 length: 13 amino acids.

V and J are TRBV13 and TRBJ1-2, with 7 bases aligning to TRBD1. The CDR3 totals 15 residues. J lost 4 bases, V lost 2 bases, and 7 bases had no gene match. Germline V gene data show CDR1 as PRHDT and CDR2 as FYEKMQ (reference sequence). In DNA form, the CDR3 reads TGTGCCAGCAGCTTACTAACCGACAGGGTCTATGGCTACACCTTC. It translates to CASSLLTDRVYGYTF.

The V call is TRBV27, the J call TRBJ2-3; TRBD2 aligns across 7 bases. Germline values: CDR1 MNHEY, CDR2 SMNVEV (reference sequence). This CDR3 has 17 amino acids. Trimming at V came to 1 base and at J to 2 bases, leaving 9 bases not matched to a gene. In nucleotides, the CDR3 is TGTGCCAGCAGTTTATTTACTAGCGCCGCTTCCACAGATACGCAGTATTTT. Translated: CASSLFTSAASTDTQYF.

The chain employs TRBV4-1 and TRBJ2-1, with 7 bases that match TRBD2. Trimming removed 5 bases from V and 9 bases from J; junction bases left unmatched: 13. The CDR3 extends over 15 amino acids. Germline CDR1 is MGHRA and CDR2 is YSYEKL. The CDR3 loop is CASSARLAEVGEQFF. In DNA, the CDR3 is TGCGCCAGCAGCGCCCGTCTAGCGGAGGTGGGTGAGCAGTTCTTC.

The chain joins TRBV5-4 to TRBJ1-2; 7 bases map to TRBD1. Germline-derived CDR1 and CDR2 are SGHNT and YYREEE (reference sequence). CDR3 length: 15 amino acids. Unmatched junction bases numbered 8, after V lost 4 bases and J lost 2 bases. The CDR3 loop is CASSTRDSQNYGYTF. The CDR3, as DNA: TGTGCCAGCAGCACGAGGGACAGCCAAAACTATGGCTACACCTTC.

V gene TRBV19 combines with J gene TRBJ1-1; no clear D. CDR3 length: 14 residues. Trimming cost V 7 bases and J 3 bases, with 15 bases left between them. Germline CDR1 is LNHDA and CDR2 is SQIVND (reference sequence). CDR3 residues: CASTPPWRDTEAFF. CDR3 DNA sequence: TGTGCCAGTACCCCCCCTTGGCGTGACACTGAAGCTTTCTTT.

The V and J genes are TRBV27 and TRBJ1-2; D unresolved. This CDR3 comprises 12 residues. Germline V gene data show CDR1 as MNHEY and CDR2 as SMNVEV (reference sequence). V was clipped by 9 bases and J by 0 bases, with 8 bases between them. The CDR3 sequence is CARWGTNYGYTF. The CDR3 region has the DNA TGTGCCAGATGGGGAACTAACTATGGCTACACCTTC.

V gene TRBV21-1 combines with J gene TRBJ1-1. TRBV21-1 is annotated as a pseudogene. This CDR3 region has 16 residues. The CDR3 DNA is TGTGCCAGCAGCAAAGGGAGGGGCAGGGGGAACACTGAAGCTTTCTTT. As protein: CASSKGRGRGNTEAFF.

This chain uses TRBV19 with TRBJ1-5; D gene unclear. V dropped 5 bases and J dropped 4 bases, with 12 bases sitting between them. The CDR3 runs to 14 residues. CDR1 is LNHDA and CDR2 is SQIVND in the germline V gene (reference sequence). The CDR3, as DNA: TGTGCCAGTAGTCTCATAGATGGGAATCAGCCCCAGCATTTT. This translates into CASSLIDGNQPQHF.

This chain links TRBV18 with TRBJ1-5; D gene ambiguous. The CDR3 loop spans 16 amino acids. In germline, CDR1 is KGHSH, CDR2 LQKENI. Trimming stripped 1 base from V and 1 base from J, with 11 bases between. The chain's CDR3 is CASSPRTEASNQPQHF. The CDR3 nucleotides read TGTGCCAGCTCACCACGTACTGAGGCGAGCAATCAGCCCCAGCATTTT.

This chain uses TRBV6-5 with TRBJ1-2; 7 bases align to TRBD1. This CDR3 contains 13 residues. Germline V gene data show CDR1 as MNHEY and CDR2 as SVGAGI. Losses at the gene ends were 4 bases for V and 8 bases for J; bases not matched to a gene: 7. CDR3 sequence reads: CASSWTGTEGYTF. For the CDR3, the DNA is TGTGCCAGCAGTTGGACCGGGACAGAGGGCTACACCTTC.